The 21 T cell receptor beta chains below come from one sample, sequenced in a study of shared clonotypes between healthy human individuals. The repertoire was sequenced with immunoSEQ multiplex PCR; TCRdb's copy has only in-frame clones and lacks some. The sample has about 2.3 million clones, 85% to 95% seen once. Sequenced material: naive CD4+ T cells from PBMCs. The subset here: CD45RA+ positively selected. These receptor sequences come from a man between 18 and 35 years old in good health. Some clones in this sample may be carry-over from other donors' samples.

The CDR3 DNA follows: TGTGCCAGCAGCTTAGGGGGGAGCAGGGCCGATGAGCAGTTCTTC. It yields the protein CASSLGGSRADEQFF. The chain couples TRBV7-2 to TRBJ2-1, with D perhaps assigned TRBD1 or TRBD2 (5 bases each). Germline CDR1 reads SGHTA; CDR2 reads FQGNSA. Trimming pared 1 base from V and 8 bases from J, leaving 15 bases between. This CDR3 contains 15 residues.

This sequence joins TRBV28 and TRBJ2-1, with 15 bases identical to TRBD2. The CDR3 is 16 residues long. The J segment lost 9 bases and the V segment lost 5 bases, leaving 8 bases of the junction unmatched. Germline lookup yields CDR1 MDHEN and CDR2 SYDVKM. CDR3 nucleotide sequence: TGTGCCAGCAGTCCATGGACTAGCGGGAGGGTTGGTGAGCAGTTCTTC. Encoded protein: CASSPWTSGRVGEQFF.

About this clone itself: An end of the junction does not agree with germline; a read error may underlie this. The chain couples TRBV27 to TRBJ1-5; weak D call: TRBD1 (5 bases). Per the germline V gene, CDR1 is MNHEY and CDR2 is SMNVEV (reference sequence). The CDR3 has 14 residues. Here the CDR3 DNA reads TGCTCCTCCGCCCGGGGGGGTGGCAATCAGCCCCAGCATTTT. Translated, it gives CSSARGGGNQPQHF.

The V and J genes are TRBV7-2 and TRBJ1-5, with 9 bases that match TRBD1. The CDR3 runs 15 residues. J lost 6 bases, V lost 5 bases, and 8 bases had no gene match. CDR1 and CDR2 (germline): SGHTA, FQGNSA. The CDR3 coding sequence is TGTGCCAGCAGCCCTAGACAGGGGGGGAGTCAGCCCCAGCATTTT. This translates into CASSPRQGGSQPQHF.

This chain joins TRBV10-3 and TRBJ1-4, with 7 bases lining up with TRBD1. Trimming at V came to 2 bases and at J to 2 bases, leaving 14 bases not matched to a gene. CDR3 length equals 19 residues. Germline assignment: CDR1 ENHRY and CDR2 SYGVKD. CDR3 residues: CAISETWTGRGTTNEKLFF. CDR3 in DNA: TGTGCCATCAGTGAGACCTGGACAGGCCGGGGAACGACTAATGAAAAACTGTTTTTT.

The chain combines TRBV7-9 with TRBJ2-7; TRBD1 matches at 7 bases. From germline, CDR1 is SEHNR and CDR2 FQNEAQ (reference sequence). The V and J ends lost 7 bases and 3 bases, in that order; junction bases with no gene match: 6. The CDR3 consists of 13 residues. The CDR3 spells CASKTGTNYEQYF. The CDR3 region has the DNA TGTGCCAGCAAGACAGGGACCAACTACGAGCAGTACTTC.

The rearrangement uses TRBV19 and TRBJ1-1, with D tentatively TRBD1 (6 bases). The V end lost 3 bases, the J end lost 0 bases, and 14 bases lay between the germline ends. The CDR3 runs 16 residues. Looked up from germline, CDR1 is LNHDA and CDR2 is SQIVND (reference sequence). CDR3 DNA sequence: TGTGCCAGTAGTATCAGGGGAGGGGGTCTGAACACTGAAGCTTTCTTT. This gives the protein CASSIRGGGLNTEAFF.

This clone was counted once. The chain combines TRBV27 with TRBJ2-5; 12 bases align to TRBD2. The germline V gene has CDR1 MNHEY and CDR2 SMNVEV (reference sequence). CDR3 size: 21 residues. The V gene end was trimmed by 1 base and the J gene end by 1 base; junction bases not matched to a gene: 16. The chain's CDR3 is CASSLYPASGRARMAQETQYF. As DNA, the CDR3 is TGTGCCAGCAGTTTATACCCCGCTAGCGGGAGGGCGAGGATGGCCCAAGAGACCCAGTACTTC.

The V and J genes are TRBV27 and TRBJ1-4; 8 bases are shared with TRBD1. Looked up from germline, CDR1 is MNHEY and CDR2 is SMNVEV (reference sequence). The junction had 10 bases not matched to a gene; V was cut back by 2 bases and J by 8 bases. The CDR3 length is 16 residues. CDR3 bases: TGTGCCAGCAGTTTAAGGGCGACAGGGGTCGAGGAAAAACTGTTTTTT. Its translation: CASSLRATGVEEKLFF.

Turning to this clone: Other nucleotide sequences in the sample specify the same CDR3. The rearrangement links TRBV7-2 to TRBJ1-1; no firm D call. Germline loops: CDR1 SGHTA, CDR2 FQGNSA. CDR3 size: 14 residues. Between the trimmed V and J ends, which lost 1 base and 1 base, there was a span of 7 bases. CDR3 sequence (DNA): TGTGCCAGCAGCTTAGGTGGAGGGAACACTGAAGCTTTCTTT. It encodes CASSLGGGNTEAFF.

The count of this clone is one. Here the CDR3 reads CASSVAPGRGYGYTF. CDR3 nucleotides: TGTGCCAGCAGCGTAGCCCCAGGGAGGGGTTATGGCTACACCTTC. This chain links TRBV9 with TRBJ1-2; possibly TRBD1 for D (5 bases). The V gene's germline CDR1 is SGDLS and CDR2 YYNGEE. The germline V and J ends were trimmed by 0 bases and 5 bases, with 14 bases remaining between them. The CDR3 spans 15 residues.

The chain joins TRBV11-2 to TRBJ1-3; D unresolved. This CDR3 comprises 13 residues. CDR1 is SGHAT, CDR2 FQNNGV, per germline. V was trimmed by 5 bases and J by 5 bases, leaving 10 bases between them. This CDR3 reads CASSVRDRNTIYF. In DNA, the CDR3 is TGTGCCAGCAGCGTCCGGGATAGAAACACCATATATTTT. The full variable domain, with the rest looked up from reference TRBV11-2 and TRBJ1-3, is EAGVAQSPRYKIIEKRQSVAFWCNPISGHATLYWYQQILGQGPKLLIQFQNNGVVDDSQLPKDRFSAERLKGVDSTLKIQPAKLEDSAVYLCASSVRDRNTIYFGEGSWLTVV.

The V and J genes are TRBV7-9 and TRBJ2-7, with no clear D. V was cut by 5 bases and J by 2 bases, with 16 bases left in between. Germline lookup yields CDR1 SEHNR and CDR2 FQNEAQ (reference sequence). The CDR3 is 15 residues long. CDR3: CASSLSGQLPYEQYF. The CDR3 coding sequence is TGTGCCAGCAGCCTAAGTGGGCAGCTACCCTACGAGCAGTACTTC.

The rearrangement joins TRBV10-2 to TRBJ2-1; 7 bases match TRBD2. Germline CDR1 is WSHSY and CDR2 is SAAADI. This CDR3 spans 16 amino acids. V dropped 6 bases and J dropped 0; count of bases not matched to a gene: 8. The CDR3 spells CASRGGYSSSYNEQFF. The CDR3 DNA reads TGCGCCAGCAGGGGGGGGTATTCCAGCTCCTACAATGAGCAGTTCTTC.

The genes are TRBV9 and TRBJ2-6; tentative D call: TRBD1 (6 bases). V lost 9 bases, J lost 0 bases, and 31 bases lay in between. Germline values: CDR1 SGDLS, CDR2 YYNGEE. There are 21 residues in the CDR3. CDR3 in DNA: TGTGCCAACCCACGAGGCTGGGGGCAGGGCAAGTTCAGCTCTGGGGCCAACGTCCTGACTTTC. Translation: CANPRGWGQGKFSSGANVLTF.

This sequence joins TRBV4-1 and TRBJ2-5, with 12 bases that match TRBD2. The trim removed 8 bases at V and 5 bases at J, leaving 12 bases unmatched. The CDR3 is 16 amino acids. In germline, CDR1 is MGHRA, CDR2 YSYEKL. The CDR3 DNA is TGCGCCAGCGGGGGACGACTAGCGGGAGTTGGGGAGACCCAGTACTTC. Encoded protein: CASGGRLAGVGETQYF.

CDR3 sequence reads: CASSLNTASNQPQHF. The CDR3 DNA follows: TGCGCCAGCAGCCTCAACACAGCTAGCAATCAGCCCCAGCATTTT. The chain uses TRBV5-1 and TRBJ1-5, with no clear D. Germline values: CDR1 SGHRS, CDR2 YFSETQ. The CDR3 totals 15 residues. The V gene lost 4 bases and the J gene lost 0 bases, with 11 bases spanning the gap.

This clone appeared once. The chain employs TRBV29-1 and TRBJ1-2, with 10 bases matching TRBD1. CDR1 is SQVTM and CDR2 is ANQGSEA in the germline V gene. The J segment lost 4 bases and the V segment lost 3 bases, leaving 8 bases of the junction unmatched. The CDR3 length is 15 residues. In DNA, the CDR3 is TGCAGCGTTGAGGGGACAGGGGAGTCGGGCTATGGCTACACCTTC. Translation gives CSVEGTGESGYGYTF.

CDR3 amino acids: CASSSGGLNTGELFF. The CDR3 DNA follows: TGTGCCAGCAGTTCAGGGGGCCTGAACACCGGGGAGCTGTTTTTT. This chain links TRBV28 with TRBJ2-2, with 8 bases that match TRBD1. The CDR3 covers 15 residues. Germline V gives CDR1 MDHEN, CDR2 SYDVKM. V lost 4 bases and J lost 1; bases outside the gene matches: 2. Based on the CDR3 plus reference TRBV28 and TRBJ2-2, the full variable domain is DVKVTQSSRYLVKRTGEKVFLECVQDMDHENMFWYRQDPGLGLRLIYFSYDVKMKEKGDIPEGYSVSREKKERFSLILESASTNQTSMYLCASSSGGLNTGELFFGEGSRLTVL.

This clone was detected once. CDR3 region: CASSFQGAGANVLTF. CDR3 nucleotide sequence: TGTGCCAGCAGCTTCCAGGGGGCTGGGGCCAACGTCCTGACTTTC. The V call is TRBV7-3, the J call TRBJ2-6; 7 positions match TRBD1. In germline, CDR1 is SGHTA, CDR2 FQGTGA. The CDR3 runs to 15 residues. Trimming took 3 bases from V and 2 from J; bases not matched to a gene: 1.

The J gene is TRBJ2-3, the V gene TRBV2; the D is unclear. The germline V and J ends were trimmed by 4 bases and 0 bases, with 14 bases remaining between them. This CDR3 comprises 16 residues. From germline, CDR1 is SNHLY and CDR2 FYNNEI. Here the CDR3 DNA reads TGTGCCAGCAGTGTTTCTGCGGTGGTTAGCACAGATACGCAGTATTTT. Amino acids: CASSVSAVVSTDTQYF.